This TCR beta chain came from a study of beta chain features in type 1 diabetes (dated by TCRdb to 2016 to 2019). The study in broad terms: No differences in mean age, gender distribution, total cell number or subset yield were found between patients and healthy donors. Whereas all 30 or so donors provided naive and central memory subsets, regulatory and stem cell-like memory subsets were isolated from just 8 patients and about 8 healthy donors. A total of some 100,000,000 sorted cells were examined across all samples, and a strong correlation was observed between cell number per subset and RNA yield. The study compared TCRB repertoires of sorted circulating CD4+ T cell subsets between recently diagnosed type 1 diabetes patients and matched healthy donors.

Regarding this clone: The antigen it recognizes is unknown. Within one base of it there is no much larger clone, and no base qualities were kept.

The entire amount of isolated RNA was reverse transcribed using the High Capacity cDNA Reverse Transcription Kit, so the sequenced TCRB transcripts were expressed ones. Deep immunoSEQ sequencing was applied to naive, central memory and regulatory T cell samples, giving an average of roughly 3.5 million total reads per sample. Sorted cells were lysed in RLT buffer and RNA was extracted with DNase-treated RNeasy Micro or Mini kits, depending on cell number. Each cell subset was processed separately to prevent cross-contamination, with patient and healthy donor samples processed together. The immunoSEQ multiplex PCR was used to amplify TCRB sequences from cDNA, yielding 87-bp fragments that span the CDR3 region. Sequencing of the amplicons was performed on the Illumina HiSeq platform. On the authors' methods: Synthetic template baselines were used to correct PCR bias computationally, reads within Hamming distance 2 were collapsed together, and singletons that could not be merged were discarded. Reads were aligned against IMGT to assign V, D and J genes, CDR3 length and insertions or deletions at six rearrangement sites. Within each subset, clonotype counts were normalized to sorted cell number, and only after that were true diversity and Gini coefficients computed with the tcR R package. Repertoire sharing was quantified using the overlap coefficient calculated on TCRB nucleotide sequences. Out-of-frame TCRB sequences from naive cells were analyzed as a proxy for the pre-selection repertoire. Held by TCRdb, this immuneACCESS table contains in-frame sequences only and omits some clones. Under half of the omission traces to an unresolved V gene where checked; the cause of the rest is unknown. The D gene and trimming were derived from the DNA, and the V and J assignments and clone size from that table. A total of 900,000 or so clones appear in this sample, under 20% of them only once. Jointly, the top ten make up roughly 0.025% of the sample.

From each donor, a single peripheral blood sample of around 120 mL on average was drawn into heparinised tubes. Naive, central memory, regulatory and stem cell-like memory CD4+ T cells were sorted on a BD FACSAria II using a panel including CD45RO, CCR7, CD25, CD127, CD95 and CD27. All sorted populations exceeded 98% purity. PBMCs were separated immediately by Lymphoprep density gradient centrifugation and were stained directly, without being cultured. To minimize batch effects, samples were stained and sorted in pairs, one healthy donor with one patient per experiment. Overall study outcomes, separate from this receptor: Because cDNA rather than genomic DNA was sequenced, highly expressing activated cells could have been over-represented, although no difference in activation and CD3 levels was found between groups. At VDJ recombination sites, patients with type 1 diabetes made fewer insertions and deleted more nucleotides, a pattern implying thymic rearrangement abnormalities. PCR may preferentially amplify shorter templates, but because patient and control samples were amplified and corrected together, any resulting skew would affect both groups equally. Type 1 diabetes patients showed a moderate but significant shortening of TCRB CDR3 length in all four CD4+ subsets. Naive, central memory and regulatory TCRB repertoires appeared more similar among patients than among healthy donors. HLA sub-analyses involved small numbers of individuals, so any influence of HLA type on TCRB rearrangement remained unresolved.

The specimen was naive CD4+ T cells from blood. Sample cell subset or site, as interpreted from the label and publication: true naive CD4+ T cells. The sequence came from a woman in her late teens or twenties in good health.

The encoded CDR3 is CASSEGGAYNQPQHF. Here is the DNA: TGTGCCAGCAGTGAAGGTGGAGCCTACAATCAGCCCCAGCATTTT. This chain is built from TRBV6-1 and TRBJ1-5, with no D gene named confidently. Reading the germline V gene gives CDR1 MNHNS and CDR2 SASEGT. The CDR3 numbers 15 residues from cysteine through phenylalanine. The kept DNA is CDR3 alone, 45 bases in frame from the first base. V and J are truncated by 1 base and 3 bases respectively, leaving an intervening sequence of 10 bases.